The 32 T cell receptor beta chains listed next were all sequenced from one sample in a study of cytomegalovirus exposure and HLA in healthy donors. Profiling relied on immunoSEQ multiplex PCR, and the TCRdb table lists in-frame clones only, not all of them. In the table there are about 150,000 clones, about 88% of which are singletons. The sequencing input was PBMCs. The receptors here all came from a man between 18 and 35 years old in good health and CMV-seropositive.

The V gene is TRBV11-3, the J gene TRBJ1-1; possible D gene TRBD1, 5 bases. Germline V gene lookup returns CDR1 SGHNT and CDR2 YENEEA. The V gene lost 0 bases and the J gene lost 8 bases, with 10 bases spanning the gap. The CDR3 spans 13 residues. DNA of the CDR3: TGTGCCAGCAGCTTAGACGGACACGAAGAAGCTTTCTTT. Translation gives CASSLDGHEEAFF.

The chain combines TRBV6-6 with TRBJ1-5; TRBD1 agrees at 7 bases. The CDR3 has 15 residues. After removal of 6 bases from V and 4 bases from J, the junction contained 9 bases not matched to a gene. Germline CDR1 MNHNY, CDR2 SVGAGI (reference sequence). CDR3 amino acids: CASRPRGQANQPQHF. CDR3 bases: TGTGCCAGCAGGCCGCGCGGACAGGCAAATCAGCCCCAGCATTTT.

The chain employs TRBV15 and TRBJ2-7, with 9 bases identical to TRBD2. The V gene end was trimmed by 0 bases and the J gene end by 6 bases; junction bases not matched to a gene: 3. This CDR3 spans 14 amino acids. Germline V gene sequence: CDR1 LNHNV, CDR2 YYDKDF (reference sequence). The CDR3 nucleotides read TGTGCCACCAGCAGAGATAGCGGGAGTACCGAGCAGTACTTC. Translating it yields CATSRDSGSTEQYF.

This chain uses TRBV19 with TRBJ1-3; the D gene is possibly TRBD1 (5 bases). In germline, CDR1 is LNHDA, CDR2 SQIVND (reference sequence). Trimming shortened V by 8 bases and J by 1 base, and 24 bases separated the two germline ends. The CDR3 is 18 amino acids. CDR3 in amino acids: CASSPGDRLVVSGNTIYF. The DNA for the CDR3 is TGTGCCAGTTCGCCGGGGGACCGACTAGTAGTTTCTGGAAACACCATATATTTT.

The gene calls are TRBV7-3 and TRBJ2-7; 7 bases are shared with TRBD2. With V trimmed by 5 bases and J by 5 bases, 15 bases remained unmatched. CDR3 size: 16 residues. The germline gives CDR1 SGHTA, CDR2 FQGTGA. In DNA, the CDR3 is TGTGCCAGCAGCCCCCTTCCCGGGGCGGGAGATCACGAGCAGTACTTC. It yields the protein CASSPLPGAGDHEQYF.

This chain connects TRBV19 to TRBJ1-1; D gene ambiguous. CDR3 size: 12 residues. Germline-derived CDR1 and CDR2 are LNHDA and SQIVND (reference sequence). V gave up 3 bases and J gave up 6 bases, with 8 bases separating them. CDR3 loop: CASSILSAEAFF. The DNA of the CDR3 is TGTGCCAGTAGTATCCTCAGCGCTGAAGCTTTCTTT.

The chain is built from TRBV12-5 and TRBJ2-7; possibly TRBD1 for D (5 bases). CDR1 is LGHNT, CDR2 FRNRAP, per germline. The V and J ends lost 4 bases and 0 bases respectively, with 13 bases between them. This CDR3 spans 15 amino acids. This CDR3 is CASGYLQGLSYEQYF. The CDR3, as DNA: TGTGCTAGTGGTTACCTCCAGGGCCTCTCCTACGAGCAGTACTTC. Variable domain in full (rest from reference TRBV12-5 and TRBJ2-7): DARVTQTPRHKVTEMGQEVTMRCQPILGHNTVFWYRQTMMQGLELLAYFRNRAPLDDSGMPKDRFSAEMPDATLATLKIQPSEPRDSAVYFCASGYLQGLSYEQYFGPGTRLTVT.

J is TRBJ2-2 and V is TRBV30; the match to TRBD2 covers 9 bases. With 3 bases clipped from V and 0 bases from J, the junction kept 5 bases outside the gene matches. Germline V gene data show CDR1 as GTSNPN and CDR2 as SVGIG (reference sequence). The CDR3 has 16 amino acids. Written as DNA, the CDR3 is TGTGCCTGGAGCCCCCCTAGCGGGACGAACACCGGGGAGCTGTTTTTT. As protein: CAWSPPSGTNTGELFF.

This clone was detected only a few times. The rearrangement links TRBV10-3 to TRBJ2-7; TRBD1 aligns across 11 bases. The CDR3 consists of 17 residues. V trimming: 2 bases; J trimming: 2 bases; junction bases outside the gene matches: 8. The germline V gene encodes CDR1 ENHRY and CDR2 SYGVKD. CDR3 residues: CAISEPHPGQGAYEQYF. The DNA for the CDR3 is TGTGCCATCAGTGAGCCCCACCCGGGACAGGGGGCCTACGAGCAGTACTTC.

This chain connects TRBV10-2 to TRBJ1-2; possible D gene TRBD1, 5 bases. Trimming pared 3 bases from V and 5 bases from J, leaving 16 bases between. The CDR3 has 15 residues. In germline, CDR1 is WSHSY, CDR2 SAAADI. The chain's CDR3 is CASSDPGKVLYGYTF. The DNA for the CDR3 is TGCGCCAGCAGTGACCCAGGGAAGGTCCTATATGGCTACACCTTC.

Details on this clone: The sample holds other DNA sequences that translate to the same CDR3. This chain connects TRBV6-1 to TRBJ2-1, with 15 bases lining up with TRBD2. This CDR3 has 15 residues. Germline V lookup: CDR1 MNHNS, CDR2 SASEGT. The J segment lost 4 bases and the V segment lost 6 bases, leaving 1 base of the junction unmatched. The CDR3 protein is CASSGLAGGYNEQFF. The CDR3, as DNA: TGTGCCAGCAGCGGACTAGCGGGGGGGTACAATGAGCAGTTCTTC.

The DNA for the CDR3 is TGTGCCAGCAGCTTGATGGCAGAAAATCAGCCCCAGCATTTT. It encodes CASSLMAENQPQHF. This sequence joins TRBV5-6 and TRBJ1-5, with D hard to call. The CDR3 extends over 14 amino acids. In germline, CDR1 is SGHDT, CDR2 YYEEEE. V was pared by 1 base and J by 4 bases, with 9 bases between.

The table lists this clone with a count of one. The chain links TRBV9 to TRBJ2-5; 10 bases map to TRBD2. This CDR3 is 16 amino acids long. J lost 5 bases, V lost 0 bases, and 7 bases had no gene match. Germline CDR1 reads SGDLS; CDR2 reads YYNGEE. The chain's CDR3 is CASSVDSGGTLETQYF. The CDR3 DNA is TGTGCCAGCAGCGTAGATAGCGGGGGGACTTTGGAGACCCAGTACTTC.

The CDR3 is CASIQSRTGTYEQYF. The CDR3 DNA is TGTGCCAGCATCCAATCCAGGACAGGGACCTACGAGCAGTACTTC. This chain links TRBV6-5 with TRBJ2-7, with TRBD1 matching 8 bases. CDR1 is MNHEY and CDR2 is SVGAGI in the germline V gene. V trimming: 7 bases; J trimming: 2 bases; junction bases outside the gene matches: 10. CDR3 length: 15 residues.

The chain uses TRBV13 and TRBJ1-4; D is perhaps TRBD1 (6 bases). Trimming cost V 5 bases and J 8 bases, with 21 bases left between them. The germline CDR1 and CDR2 sequences are PRHDT and FYEKMQ (reference sequence). The CDR3 covers 16 residues. CDR3 bases: TGTGCCAGCAGCACACACAGGGTTCAAATAGGGGAAAAACTGTTTTTT. Translating gives CASSTHRVQIGEKLFF.

Details on this clone: A read error may produce the germline difference seen at one junction end. This chain connects TRBV5-6 to TRBJ2-7; D perhaps matches TRBD2 (6 bases). The CDR3 contains 11 residues. CDR1 SGHDT and CDR2 YYEEEE come from the germline V gene. The CDR3 is CASNLRGEQYF. As DNA, the CDR3 is TGTGCCAGCAACTTGCGGGGCGAGCAGTACTTC.

The chain uses TRBV4-3 and TRBJ2-1, with 16 bases matching TRBD2. CDR1 LGHNA and CDR2 YSLEER come from the germline V gene. With V trimmed by 4 bases and J by 8 bases, 2 bases remained unmatched. The CDR3 is 15 residues long. The CDR3 loop reads CASSRGLAGGDEQFF. The DNA of the CDR3 is TGCGCCAGCAGCCGGGGACTAGCGGGAGGGGATGAGCAGTTCTTC.

The chain carries TRBV9 and TRBJ1-4; D is perhaps TRBD1 (5 bases). The CDR3 has 14 residues. Per germline, CDR1 SGDLS and CDR2 YYNGEE. Trimming pared 0 bases from V and 5 bases from J, leaving 8 bases between. CDR3 sequence (DNA): TGTGCCAGCAGCGTAGAGGGGCCGAATGAAAAACTGTTTTTT. Translating it yields CASSVEGPNEKLFF.

The V gene is TRBV19, the J gene TRBJ2-1, with 10 bases identical to TRBD2. Germline lookup yields CDR1 LNHDA and CDR2 SQIVND (reference sequence). The V segment lost 2 bases and the J segment 1 base; nucleotides outside the gene matches: 5. The length of the CDR3 is 17 residues. Written as DNA, the CDR3 is TGTGCCAGTAGTATATTAGCTAGCGGGAGATCCTACAATGAGCAGTTCTTC. Its translation is CASSILASGRSYNEQFF.

The chain recombines TRBV7-3 with TRBJ1-1; 9 bases match TRBD1. Per germline, CDR1 SGHTA and CDR2 FQGTGA. V gave up 7 bases and J gave up 4 bases; unmatched junction bases: 13. This CDR3 has 16 residues. In DNA, the CDR3 is TGTGCCAGCACCCCAGATTGGGGACAGGGAGGCACTGAAGCTTTCTTT. It specifies CASTPDWGQGGTEAFF.

CDR3 residues: CASSPVTANQPQHF. The CDR3 DNA sequence: TGTGCCAGCAGCCCAGTGACAGCTAATCAGCCCCAGCATTTT. The V and J genes are TRBV7-9 and TRBJ1-5; TRBD1 might be the D (5 bases). This CDR3 contains 14 residues. With 5 bases removed from V and 4 bases from J, the gap between germline ends came to 12 bases. In germline, CDR1 is SEHNR, CDR2 FQNEAQ (reference sequence).

V gene TRBV7-2 combines with J gene TRBJ2-7; maybe TRBD1 (5 bases). Between the trimmed V and J ends, which lost 0 bases and 7 bases, there was a span of 13 bases. The CDR3 has 14 residues. Germline CDR1 and CDR2: SGHTA and FQGNSA. DNA for the CDR3: TGTGCCAGCAGCTTAGCGCAGGGAAGAAGGGAGCAGTACTTC. This codes for CASSLAQGRREQYF.

V is TRBV5-4 and J is TRBJ1-5; perhaps TRBD1 as D (6 bases). Germline CDR1 SGHNT, CDR2 YYREEE (reference sequence). The CDR3 sequence is 16 residues long. V was shortened by 2 bases and J by 2 bases, with 14 bases between the two germline ends. The CDR3 reads CASSFGGGGGNQPQHF. The CDR3 nucleotides read TGTGCCAGCAGCTTCGGCGGGGGCGGCGGCAATCAGCCCCAGCATTTT.

In this sample, this clone turned up a few times. The chain recombines TRBV20-1 with TRBJ1-2, with 7 bases identical to TRBD1. After removal of 7 bases from V and 8 bases from J, the junction contained 7 bases not matched to a gene. The CDR3 is 11 amino acids. CDR1 and CDR2 (germline): DFQATT, SNEGSKA (reference sequence). CDR3 DNA: TGCAGTGACGAGGGGGCGGACGGCTACACCTTC. This gives the protein CSDEGADGYTF.

This chain joins TRBV15 and TRBJ1-1, with D possibly being TRBD1 (6 bases). The CDR3 length is 14 residues. CDR1 LNHNV and CDR2 YYDKDF come from the germline V gene (reference sequence). The V end lost 3 bases, the J end lost 6 bases, and 14 bases lay between the germline ends. CDR3 DNA sequence: TGTGCCACCAGCAGGGGGCTCTCAGGGGCTGAAGCTTTCTTT. Amino acid sequence: CATSRGLSGAEAFF.

This clone was found once. The J gene is TRBJ2-5, the V gene TRBV6-5; no reliable D call. Germline CDR1 MNHEY, CDR2 SVGAGI. The CDR3 loop spans 12 amino acids. V was shortened by 5 bases and J by 4 bases, with 8 bases between the two germline ends. The CDR3 bases are TGTGCCAGCAGTCCCTCGGGAGAGACCCAGTACTTC. Translation: CASSPSGETQYF.

This clone was observed a handful of times. The chain joins TRBV13 to TRBJ2-1, with a weak D call TRBD2 (6 bases). V lost 11 bases and J 7 bases, leaving 18 bases between the germline ends. Looked up from germline, CDR1 is PRHDT and CDR2 is FYEKMQ (reference sequence). There are 13 residues in the CDR3. The CDR3 is CALSGPPGNEQFF. The CDR3 DNA reads as TGTGCCCTTAGCGGCCCCCCGGGGAATGAGCAGTTCTTC.

The chain links TRBV2 to TRBJ1-1; D not certain. Trimming cost V 4 bases and J 2 bases, with 8 bases left between them. CDR1 SNHLY and CDR2 FYNNEI come from the germline V gene. CDR3 size: 13 residues. The CDR3 region has the DNA TGTGCCAGCAGTGTACACATAAACACTGAAGCTTTCTTT. Protein product: CASSVHINTEAFF.

This chain joins TRBV6-5 and TRBJ1-1, with D possibly matching TRBD1 (5 bases). CDR1 MNHEY and CDR2 SVGAGI come from the germline V gene. V was clipped by 6 bases and J by 1 base, with 9 bases between them. The CDR3 extends over 13 amino acids. The CDR3 bases are TGTGCCAGCAGCTTGACAGAGAACACTGAAGCTTTCTTT. This encodes CASSLTENTEAFF.

The chain employs TRBV5-6 and TRBJ2-7, with D maybe TRBD2 (6 bases). V lost 0 bases and J lost 13, with 17 bases in between. This CDR3 is built from 13 residues. The V gene's germline CDR1 is SGHDT and CDR2 YYEEEE. This CDR3 is CASSLGGEEPFYF. The CDR3 DNA sequence: TGTGCCAGCAGCTTGGGAGGGGAGGAACCCTTCTACTTC.

The chain uses TRBV19 and TRBJ1-1; TRBD1 matches 7 bases. V gave up 3 bases and J gave up 1 base; unmatched junction bases: 2. In germline, CDR1 is LNHDA, CDR2 SQIVND (reference sequence). The CDR3 consists of 14 residues. The CDR3 loop reads CASSMGQTNTEAFF. CDR3 DNA: TGTGCCAGTAGTATGGGACAGACGAACACTGAAGCTTTCTTT.

This clone was detected only once. The V call is TRBV6-5, the J call TRBJ2-1; D ambiguous. The ends were cut back, 2 bases at V and 1 base at J, with 6 bases in the middle. Per germline, CDR1 MNHEY and CDR2 SVGAGI. The CDR3 covers 14 residues. The CDR3 DNA reads as TGTGCCAGCAGTTACCGCGAATCCTACAATGAGCAGTTCTTC. Amino acid sequence: CASSYRESYNEQFF.